This T cell receptor (beta chain) was sequenced during a study of blood T cell repertoires in COVID-19. Participant reports of clinical history set cohort assignment. Symptom resolution, clearance, or two negative PCRs marked the recovered donors of Cohort 3. Methods used by the authors: For nucleated cells, counts were estimated from reference gene primer amplification. Libraries were prepared by immunoSEQ multiplex PCR; TCRdb keeps only in-frame clonotypes and omits some of them. The DNA was the basis for D and trimming; V, J and clone size are from that table. Of over 250,000 clones listed, roughly 90% are singletons. Germline V gives CDR1 MNHEY, CDR2 SVGAGI. The CDR3 sequence is 15 residues long. V dropped 4 bases and J dropped 10; count of bases not matched to a gene: 11.

Specimen: PBMCs or T cells enriched from blood (not recorded which). This sequence was found in a woman in her forties or fifties who had recovered from COVID-19. The chain has TRBV6-5 and TRBJ2-3, with TRBD1 identical over 10 bases. DNA for the CDR3: TGTGCCAGCAGTTCGTCCGGGACAGGGGTCCGGGCGCAGTATTTT. Encoded protein: CASSSSGTGVRAQYF.